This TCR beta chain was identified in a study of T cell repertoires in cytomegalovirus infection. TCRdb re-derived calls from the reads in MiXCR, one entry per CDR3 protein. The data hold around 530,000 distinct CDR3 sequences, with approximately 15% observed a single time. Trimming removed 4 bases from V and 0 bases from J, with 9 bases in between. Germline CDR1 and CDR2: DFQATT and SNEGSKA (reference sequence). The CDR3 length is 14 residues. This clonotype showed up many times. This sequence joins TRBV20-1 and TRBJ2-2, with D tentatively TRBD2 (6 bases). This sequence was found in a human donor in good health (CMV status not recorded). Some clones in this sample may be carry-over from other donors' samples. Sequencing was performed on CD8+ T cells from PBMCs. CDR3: CSAKSGPNTGELFF. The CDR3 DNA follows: TGCAGTGCTAAGAGCGGGCCGAACACCGGGGAGCTGTTTTTT.